This T cell receptor beta chain was retrieved from a study of shared clonotypes between healthy human individuals. Repertoires were generated with immunoSEQ multiplex PCR, while TCRdb's copy carries only in-frame clones and drops some. Counted here are fewer than 3 million clones, about 90% occurring once; the ten biggest clones make up about 0.36%. Trimming removed 2 bases at V and 8 bases at J, with 3 bases between. Germline V gene lookup returns CDR1 ENHRY and CDR2 SYGVKD. The CDR3 covers 10 residues. The sequenced material came from naive CD4+ T cells from PBMCs. The subset was: CD45RA+ positively selected. The TCR was taken from a man between 18 and 35 years old in good health. Some clones in this sample may be carry-over from other donors' samples. The J gene is TRBJ1-2, the V gene TRBV10-3; D gene unclear. The CDR3, as DNA: TGTGCCATCAGTGAGGGGGGCTACACCTTC. It translates to CAISEGGYTF.